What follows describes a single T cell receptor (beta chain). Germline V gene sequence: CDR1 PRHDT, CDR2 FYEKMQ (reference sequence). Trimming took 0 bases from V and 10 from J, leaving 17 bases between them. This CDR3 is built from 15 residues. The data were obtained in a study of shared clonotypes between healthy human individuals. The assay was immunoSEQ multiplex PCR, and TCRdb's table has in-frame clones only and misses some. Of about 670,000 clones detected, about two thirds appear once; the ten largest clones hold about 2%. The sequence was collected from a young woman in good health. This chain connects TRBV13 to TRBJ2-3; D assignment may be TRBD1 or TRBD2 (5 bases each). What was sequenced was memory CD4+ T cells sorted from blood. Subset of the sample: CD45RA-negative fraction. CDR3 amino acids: CASSLGLGLIGAQYF. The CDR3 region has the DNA TGTGCCAGCAGCTTAGGCCTGGGGCTCATCGGGGCGCAGTATTTT.